This T cell receptor (beta chain) was obtained from a study of T cells in Graves' hyperthyroidism and ophthalmopathy. Study as a whole: Peripheral blood draws took place at initial diagnosis, ahead of any treatment.

RNA transcripts provided the source from which TCR beta CDR3 regions were amplified. Primed by the HTBI set, a first-round RT-PCR was run on the TCR CDR3. From the multiplex PCR reads, TCRdb called clonotypes with MiXCR, one entry per CDR3 protein. The top ten hold around 15% of the sample, which has under 400,000 distinct CDR3 sequences, around 18% seen once. This clonotype was counted many times. V lost 5 bases to trimming and J lost 0 bases, with 8 bases between them. This CDR3 region has 12 residues. Germline CDR1 is DFQATT and CDR2 is SNEGSKA (reference sequence). Disease duration was under 3 months in the ophthalmopathy patients, who also had a Clinical Activity Score of at least 3 and a NOSPECS grade of at least 4.

Sequenced: blood. This TCR derives from a middle-aged woman with Graves' ophthalmopathy. The rearrangement uses TRBV20-1 and TRBJ2-7, with D possibly being TRBD2 (5 bases). The CDR3 DNA reads as TGCAGTGCTTCGGAGGACTCCTACGAGCAGTACTTC. Amino acid sequence: CSASEDSYEQYF.